This is a list of T cell receptor beta chains from one sample in a study of T cell responses to AZD1222 COVID-19 vaccine. Assay: immunoSEQ multiplex PCR; the TCRdb copy retains only in-frame clones and omits some. The table records roughly 180,000 clones, 90% to 95% of them present only once. Sequenced here: peripheral blood, sampled on day 0 of AZD1222 vaccination. The receptors derive from an adult in good health. CDR3s include the opening cysteine and the closing phenylalanine or tryptophan. The order of the fields is J gene, D gene, V gene, clone size, CDR3 protein, CDR3 DNA. D genes are given only for firm matches. The size of a clone is reported for some rows only, either as once, few or many, or as a class for expanded clones.

TRBJ1-6	-	TRBV28	-	CASSFNNSPLHF	TGTGCCAGCAGTTTCAATAATTCACCCCTCCACTTT
TRBJ1-3	TRBD1	TRBV30	-	CAWTTGAGNTIYF	TGTGCCTGGACGACAGGGGCTGGAAACACCATATATTTT
TRBJ2-2	-	TRBV5-1	-	CASSTWTANTGELFF	TGCGCCAGCAGCACCTGGACAGCGAACACCGGGGAGCTGTTTTTT
TRBJ1-1	-	TRBV6-5	-	CASSTFTNTEAFF	TGTGCCAGCAGTACTTTTACGAACACTGAAGCTTTCTTT
TRBJ2-5	TRBD2	TRBV29-1	-	CSVEVAGGPLETQYF	TGCAGCGTTGAAGTAGCGGGAGGGCCTTTGGAGACCCAGTACTTC
TRBJ2-7	TRBD2	TRBV6-2/TRBV6-3	-	CASSLLAGVTSYEQYF	TGTGCCAGCAGTCTACTAGCGGGAGTGACCTCCTACGAGCAGTACTTC
TRBJ1-3	-	TRBV9	once	CASSGGPASSGNTIYF	TGTGCCAGCAGCGGCGGCCCGGCCAGCTCTGGAAACACCATATATTTT
TRBJ1-4	-	TRBV18	-	CASSPQGTYEKLFF	TGTGCCAGCTCACCACAGGGAACCTATGAAAAACTGTTTTTT
TRBJ2-7	TRBD2	TRBV27	-	CASSFYRLAGLNEQYF	TGTGCCAGCAGTTTCTACCGACTAGCGGGACTCAACGAGCAGTACTTC
TRBJ1-5	-	TRBV4-2	-	CASSQDPMANQPQHF	TGTGCCAGCAGCCAAGACCCCATGGCCAATCAGCCCCAGCATTTT
TRBJ2-5	-	TRBV3-1/TRBV3-2	-	CASSQKVNWPPRQETQYF	TGTGCCAGCAGCCAAAAGGTCAATTGGCCACCTCGGCAAGAGACCCAGTACTTC
TRBJ2-5	TRBD1	TRBV6-5	-	CASSYSWGTGETQYF	TGTGCCAGCAGTTACTCGTGGGGGACAGGGGAGACCCAGTACTTC
TRBJ1-1	-	TRBV5-6	-	CASSLTGKPEAFF	TGTGCCAGCAGCTTAACCGGGAAACCTGAAGCTTTCTTT
TRBJ2-5	TRBD2	TRBV27	once	CASSKLAGGGEETQYF	TGTGCCAGCAGTAAATTAGCGGGAGGAGGGGAAGAGACCCAGTACTTC
TRBJ1-1	TRBD1	TRBV27	once	CATARTGDVAEAFF	TGTGCCACCGCAAGGACAGGGGATGTAGCTGAAGCTTTCTTT
TRBJ2-5	-	TRBV30	-	CAWSGLVQKTQYF	TGTGCCTGGAGTGGACTAGTTCAAAAGACCCAGTACTTC
TRBJ1-1	-	TRBV19	-	CASSSRGMNTEAFF	TGTGCCAGTAGTTCCAGGGGTATGAACACTGAAGCTTTCTTT
TRBJ2-1	-	TRBV3-1/TRBV3-2	-	CASSQASEQFF	TGTGCCAGCAGCCAAGCAAGCGAGCAGTTCTTC
TRBJ2-7	TRBD1	TRBV19	once	CASSLSGQLSYEQYF	TGTGCCAGTTCCCTGTCGGGACAGCTCTCCTACGAGCAGTACTTC
TRBJ1-1	TRBD1	TRBV28	-	CASTQDRMTEAFF	TGTGCCAGCACCCAGGACAGGATGACTGAAGCTTTCTTT
TRBJ1-1	-	TRBV30	-	CAWSTPILGAFF	TGTGCCTGGAGTACACCCATTCTGGGAGCTTTCTTT
TRBJ1-3	-	TRBV19	-	CASSIASGPGNTIYF	TGTGCCAGTAGTATAGCCTCAGGTCCTGGAAACACCATATATTTT
TRBJ2-1	TRBD2	TRBV18	-	CASSPRGLVNEQFF	TGTGCCAGCTCACCACGGGGACTAGTCAATGAGCAGTTCTTC
TRBJ2-3	-	TRBV10-3	-	CAISELQGITDTQYF	TGTGCCATCAGTGAGTTGCAGGGAATCACAGATACGCAGTATTTT
TRBJ1-4	-	TRBV30	few	CAWSNSVATNEKLFF	TGTGCCTGGAGTAACAGCGTGGCAACTAATGAAAAACTGTTTTTT
TRBJ1-2	TRBD1	TRBV6-1	-	CASSEVADRGRAHF	TGTGCCAGCAGTGAAGTGGCGGACAGGGGGCGCGCGCACTTC
TRBJ2-1	TRBD2	TRBV7-8	-	CASSLAVAGANEQFF	TGTGCCAGCAGCTTAGCAGTAGCGGGAGCAAATGAGCAGTTCTTC
TRBJ1-3	-	TRBV3-1/TRBV3-2	-	CASSHLSSGNTIYF	TGTGCCAGCAGCCACCTGAGCTCTGGAAACACCATATATTTT
TRBJ2-6	-	TRBV7-9	-	CASRDGAGANVLTF	TGTGCCAGCAGGGACGGGGCCGGGGCCAACGTCCTGACTTTC
TRBJ1-1	-	TRBV7-2	-	CASSYAINTEAFF	TGTGCCAGCAGTTACGCGATTAACACTGAAGCTTTCTTT
TRBJ2-1	TRBD2	TRBV5-4	-	CASSQSSGNYNEQFF	TGTGCCAGCAGCCAGTCTAGCGGGAACTACAATGAGCAGTTCTTC
TRBJ2-3	-	TRBV9	once	CASSVAADTQYF	TGTGCCAGCAGCGTAGCCGCAGATACGCAGTATTTT
TRBJ1-6	-	TRBV19	once	CASSSRTAYNSPLHF	TGTGCCAGTAGTTCCCGGACAGCCTATAATTCACCCCTCCACTTT
TRBJ1-5	TRBD1	TRBV2	-	CASSGRTGWDQPQHF	TGTGCCAGCAGTGGACGGACAGGGTGGGATCAGCCCCAGCATTTT
TRBJ2-1	TRBD1	TRBV15	-	CATSWGQGTYNEQFF	TGTGCCACCAGCTGGGGACAGGGGACCTACAATGAGCAGTTCTTC
TRBJ2-1	TRBD1	TRBV7-2	-	CASSLGLVRGQDEQFF	TGTGCCAGCAGCTTAGGGTTGGTCAGGGGGCAGGATGAGCAGTTCTTC
TRBJ2-7	-	TRBV9	-	CASSVGGSSYEQYF	TGTGCCAGCAGCGTAGGAGGGTCCTCCTACGAGCAGTACTTC
TRBJ2-5	TRBD2	TRBV6-2/TRBV6-3	-	CASSYSSGGRETQYF	TGTGCCAGCAGTTACTCGTCGGGAGGCCGGGAGACCCAGTACTTC
TRBJ2-2	-	TRBV27	few	CASTSASPGELFF	TGTGCCAGCACCTCGGCCTCCCCAGGGGAGCTGTTTTTT
TRBJ2-7	-	TRBV28	-	CASKLGGGYEQYF	TGTGCCAGCAAATTAGGGGGAGGCTACGAGCAGTACTTC
TRBJ2-3	TRBD1	TRBV10-3	-	CAVLGQETTDTQYF	TGTGCCGTACTGGGACAGGAGACCACAGATACGCAGTATTTT
TRBJ1-2	-	TRBV3-1/TRBV3-2	-	CASSQSNYGYTF	TGTGCCAGCAGCCAGAGTAACTATGGCTACACCTTC
TRBJ1-4	TRBD1	TRBV2	-	CASREQDRWNEKLFF	TGTGCCAGCAGGGAGCAGGACAGGTGGAATGAAAAACTGTTTTTT
TRBJ1-5	TRBD1	TRBV30	-	CAWTDRSNQPQHF	TGTGCCTGGACGGACAGGAGCAATCAGCCCCAGCATTTT
TRBJ2-1	-	TRBV6-2/TRBV6-3	-	CASSAPGPSYNEQFF	TGTGCCAGCAGCGCCCCGGGGCCTTCCTACAATGAGCAGTTCTTC
TRBJ1-5	-	TRBV2	few	CASSGSGWSQPQHF	TGTGCCAGCAGTGGCTCTGGCTGGAGTCAGCCCCAGCATTTT
TRBJ2-6	-	TRBV7-2	-	CASSISDRVSSSGANVLTF	TGTGCCAGCAGCATATCGGACCGAGTCTCCTCCTCTGGGGCCAACGTCCTGACTTTC
TRBJ2-7	-	TRBV9	-	CASSTHGGSYEQYF	TGTGCCAGCAGCACTCACGGTGGCTCCTACGAGCAGTACTTC
TRBJ2-7	TRBD1	TRBV3-1/TRBV3-2	-	CASSRGDSYEQYF	TGTGCCAGCAGCCGTGGGGACAGCTACGAGCAGTACTTC